What follows are 5 T cell receptor beta chains derived from one specimen sequenced in a study of T cells after somatic rescue of genetic block. Sequenced by immunoSEQ multiplex PCR; TCRdb stores in-frame clones only, minus some. The table has fewer than 15,000 clones, around two thirds seen once. Sequences were obtained from peripheral blood mononuclear cells (PBMCs). The receptors here all came from a boy aged 5-17 years.

V is TRBV6-5 and J is TRBJ2-7; D is ambiguous. Germline CDR1 reads MNHEY; CDR2 reads SVGAGI. CDR3 length: 13 amino acids. Trimming took off 0 bases at V and 2 bases at J, with 5 bases between the two ends. Here the CDR3 reads CASSYSGTYEQYF. In DNA form, the CDR3 reads TGTGCCAGCAGTTACTCCGGAACCTACGAGCAGTACTTC.

The rearrangement uses TRBV5-4 and TRBJ2-7; D is perhaps TRBD2 (5 bases). This CDR3 has 16 amino acids. Per germline, CDR1 SGHNT and CDR2 YYREEE (reference sequence). V lost 5 bases, J lost 0 bases, and 18 bases lay in between. This CDR3 reads CASSLTGRGNSYEQYF. In nucleotides, the CDR3 is TGTGCCAGCAGTCTGACTGGAAGAGGGAACTCCTACGAGCAGTACTTC.

The V and J genes are TRBV7-6 and TRBJ1-4; 9 bases line up with TRBD1. J was trimmed by 9 bases and V by 2 bases; bases with no gene match: 13. Germline V gene lookup returns CDR1 SGHVS and CDR2 FNYEAQ. The CDR3 totals 17 residues. This CDR3 is CASSLLGGPGTGKKLFF. CDR3 sequence (DNA): TGTGCCAGCAGCTTACTGGGCGGACCCGGGACAGGGAAAAAACTGTTTTTT.

The chain joins TRBV6-1 to TRBJ2-2; possible D gene TRBD1, 5 bases. CDR1 and CDR2 from the germline V gene are MNHNS and SASEGT. Trimming pared 4 bases from V and 2 bases from J, leaving 11 bases between. The length of the CDR3 is 15 residues. As DNA, the CDR3 is TGTGCCAGCAGTGGTCTGGGGCCAAACACCGGGGAGCTGTTTTTT. Protein sequence: CASSGLGPNTGELFF.

The rearrangement uses TRBV28 and TRBJ2-6, with D unclear. V was shortened by 8 bases and J by 0 bases, with 11 bases between the two germline ends. The CDR3 runs 15 residues. Per germline, CDR1 MDHEN and CDR2 SYDVKM. CDR3 sequence (DNA): TGTGCCAGCTCCGTGGGGTCCTCTGGGGCCAACGTCCTGACTTTC. It encodes CASSVGSSGANVLTF.